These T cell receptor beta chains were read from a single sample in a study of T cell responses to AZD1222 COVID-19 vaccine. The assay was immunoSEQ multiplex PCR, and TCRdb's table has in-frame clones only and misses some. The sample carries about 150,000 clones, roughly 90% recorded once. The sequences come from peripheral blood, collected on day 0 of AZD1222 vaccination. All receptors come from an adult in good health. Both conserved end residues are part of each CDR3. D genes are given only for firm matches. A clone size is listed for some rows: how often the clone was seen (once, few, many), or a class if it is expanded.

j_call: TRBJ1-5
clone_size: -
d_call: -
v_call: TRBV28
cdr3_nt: TGTGCCAGCGCTAACGGGGTTCATAGCAATCAGCCCCAGCATTTT
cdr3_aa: CASANGVHSNQPQHF

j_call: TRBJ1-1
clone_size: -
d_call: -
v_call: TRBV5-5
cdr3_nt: TGTGCCAGCAGCTTGGTGTCTGGTTCGAACACTGAAGCTTTCTTT
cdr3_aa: CASSLVSGSNTEAFF

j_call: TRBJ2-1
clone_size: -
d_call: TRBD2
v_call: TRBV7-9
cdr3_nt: TGTGCCAGCAGCCCAAGACTAGCGAACTCCTACAATGAGCAGTTCTTC
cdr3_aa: CASSPRLANSYNEQFF

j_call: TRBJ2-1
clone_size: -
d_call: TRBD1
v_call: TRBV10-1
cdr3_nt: TGCGCCAGCAGTGAGTCGATTGGGACAGCGACCGACAATGAGCAGTTCTTC
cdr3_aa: CASSESIGTATDNEQFF

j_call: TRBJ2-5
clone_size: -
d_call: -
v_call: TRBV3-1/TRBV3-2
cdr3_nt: TGTGCCAGCAGCCCCGACCCCGGGGTATTGGAGACCCAGTACTTC
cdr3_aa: CASSPDPGVLETQYF

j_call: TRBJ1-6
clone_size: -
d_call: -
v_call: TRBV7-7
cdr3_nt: TGTGCCAGCATCCCGACTCCCGGGGCGGGGGGCGATTATTCACCCCTCCACTTT
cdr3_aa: CASIPTPGAGGDYSPLHF

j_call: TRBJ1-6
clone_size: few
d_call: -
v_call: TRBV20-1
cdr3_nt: TGCAGTGCTAGTGGCAGGGAGAGATCCTATAATTCACCCCTCCACTTT
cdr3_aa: CSASGRERSYNSPLHF

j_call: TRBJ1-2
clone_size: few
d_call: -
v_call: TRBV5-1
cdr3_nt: TGCGCCAGCAGCTTGACCCGGGGGCTCCCCGGCTACACCTTC
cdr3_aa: CASSLTRGLPGYTF

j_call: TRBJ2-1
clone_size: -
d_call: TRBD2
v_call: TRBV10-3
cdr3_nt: TGTGCCATCAGTGACTCTAGCGGACCTGATAAACCCTACAATGAGCAGTTCTTC
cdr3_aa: CAISDSSGPDKPYNEQFF

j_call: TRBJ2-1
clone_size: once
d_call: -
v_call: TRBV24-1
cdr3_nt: TGTGCCACCAGTGATTTGGTCGGGACCATCAATGAGCAGTTCTTC
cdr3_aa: CATSDLVGTINEQFF

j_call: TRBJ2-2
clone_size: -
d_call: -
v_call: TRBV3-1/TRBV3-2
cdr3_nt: TGTGCCAGCAGCCGTGGCTACCAGACCGGGGAGCTGTTTTTT
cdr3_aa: CASSRGYQTGELFF

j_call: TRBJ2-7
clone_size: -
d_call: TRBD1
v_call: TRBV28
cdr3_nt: TGTGCCAGCAGTTTAAACAGGGGGCTTGGGACTACTGAGCAGTACTTC
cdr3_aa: CASSLNRGLGTTEQYF

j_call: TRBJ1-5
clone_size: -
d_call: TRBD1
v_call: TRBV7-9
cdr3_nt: TGTGCCAGCAGTACCGACAGGGTGAATCAGCCCCAGCATTTT
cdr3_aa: CASSTDRVNQPQHF

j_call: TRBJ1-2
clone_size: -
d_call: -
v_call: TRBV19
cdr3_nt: TGTGCCAGTAGCCAGTACAGAAGAGGGTATGGCTACACCTTC
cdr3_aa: CASSQYRRGYGYTF

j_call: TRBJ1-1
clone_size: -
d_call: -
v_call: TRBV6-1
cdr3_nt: TGTGCCAGCAGTGATATGAGGGCTGAAGCTTTCTTT
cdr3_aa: CASSDMRAEAFF

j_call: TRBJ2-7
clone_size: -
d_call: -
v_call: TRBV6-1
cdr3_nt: TGTGCCACCATGCAGGGAGGCTCCTACGAGCAGTACTTC
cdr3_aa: CATMQGGSYEQYF

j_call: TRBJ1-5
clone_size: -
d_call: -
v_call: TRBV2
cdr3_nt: TGTGCCAGCAGTGGTGGGGGCAGGGCTGGCAATCAGCCCCAGCATTTT
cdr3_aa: CASSGGGRAGNQPQHF

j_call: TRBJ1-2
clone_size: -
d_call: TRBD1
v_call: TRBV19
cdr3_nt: TGTGCCAGTAGTATGGCAGGGGGGTTCGGGTTAGTTAACTATGGCTACACCTTC
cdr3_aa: CASSMAGGFGLVNYGYTF

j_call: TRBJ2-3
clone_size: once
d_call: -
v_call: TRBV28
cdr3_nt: TGTGCCAGCAGTTTTAATACGCAGTATTTT
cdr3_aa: CASSFNTQYF

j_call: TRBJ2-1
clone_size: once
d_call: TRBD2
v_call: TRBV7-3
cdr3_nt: TGTGCCAGCAGCTTAACCAGGACTAGCGGGGATGAGCAGTTCTTC
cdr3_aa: CASSLTRTSGDEQFF

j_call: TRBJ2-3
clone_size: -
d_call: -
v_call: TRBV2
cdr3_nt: TGTGCCAGCAGTGAAGCGCTTGTAAGAGCGCAGTATTTT
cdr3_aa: CASSEALVRAQYF

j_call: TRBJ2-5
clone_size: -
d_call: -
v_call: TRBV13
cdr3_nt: TGTGCCAGCAGCTTAGCCCGGGAGACCCAGTACTTC
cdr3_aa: CASSLARETQYF

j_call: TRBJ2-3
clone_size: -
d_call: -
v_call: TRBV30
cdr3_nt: TGTGCCTGGAGTGTTTCGAGCACAGATACGCAGTATTTT
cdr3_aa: CAWSVSSTDTQYF

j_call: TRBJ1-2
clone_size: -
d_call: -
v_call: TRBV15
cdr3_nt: TGTGCCACCAGCAGAGCGTCGGGCGGGTATGGCTACACCTTC
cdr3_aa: CATSRASGGYGYTF

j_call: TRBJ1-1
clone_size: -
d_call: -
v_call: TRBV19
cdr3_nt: TGTGCCAGTAGCCGACCCGGGATGGTAGCGCTTATGAACACTGAAGCTTTCTTT
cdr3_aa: CASSRPGMVALMNTEAFF

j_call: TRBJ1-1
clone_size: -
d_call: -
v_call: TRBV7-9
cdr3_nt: TGTGCCAGCGGTCGAGCGCCTGAAGCTTTCTTT
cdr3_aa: CASGRAPEAFF

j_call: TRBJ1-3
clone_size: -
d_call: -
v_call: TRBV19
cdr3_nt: TGTGCCAGTACCGAGTCCTCTGGAAACACCATATATTTT
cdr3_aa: CASTESSGNTIYF

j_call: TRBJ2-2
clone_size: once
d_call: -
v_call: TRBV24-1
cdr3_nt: TGTGCCACCAGTGATACGACTCTCAACACCGGGGAGCTGTTTTTT
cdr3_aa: CATSDTTLNTGELFF

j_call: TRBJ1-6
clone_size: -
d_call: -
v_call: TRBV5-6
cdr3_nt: TGTGCCAGCAGCCCCGGGACGAGGGGATCACCCCTCCACTTT
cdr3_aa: CASSPGTRGSPLHF

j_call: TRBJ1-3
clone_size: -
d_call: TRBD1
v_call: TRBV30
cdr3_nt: TGTGCCTGGAGCGGGACAGGGGAAAACACCATATATTTT
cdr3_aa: CAWSGTGENTIYF